A selection of T cell receptor beta chains follows, all from one sample in a study of blood T cell repertoires in COVID-19. The assay was immunoSEQ multiplex PCR, and TCRdb's table has in-frame clones only and misses some. This sample has tens of thousands of clones, with roughly nine tenths found just once. Sequenced material: peripheral blood. The receptors were gathered from a woman aged 80 or older in a cohort sampled during active or convalescent COVID-19. CDR3s include the opening cysteine and the closing phenylalanine or tryptophan. D genes are given only for firm matches. Expanded clones get a size class; other rows say once, few or many, or leave the size out.

TRBD2	TRBV5-1	TRBJ2-5	few	TGCGCCAGCACGAGCGGGACTATGGAAGAGACCCAGTACTTC	CASTSGTMEETQYF
.	TRBV6-5	TRBJ1-2	.	TGTGCCAGCGGGGGGGTGGGCGCTCGGAACTTC	CASGGVGARNF
.	TRBV11-3	TRBJ2-2	.	TGTGCCAGCAGCTTAGATCTTTCAGGGTTTGGCGGGGAGCTGTTTTTT	CASSLDLSGFGGELFF
.	TRBV7-2	TRBJ1-5	.	TGTGCCAGCAGCCCACAGGGTGGCAATCAGCCCCAGCATTTT	CASSPQGGNQPQHF
TRBD1	TRBV28	TRBJ1-3	.	TGTGCCAGCAGTCGCTACAGGGGGCGAGGAAACACCATATATTTT	CASSRYRGRGNTIYF
TRBD2	TRBV4-1	TRBJ2-2	once	TGCGCCAGCAGCCCGCCGGGGAGGGTCACCGGGGAGCTGTTTTTT	CASSPPGRVTGELFF
.	TRBV11-2	TRBJ1-2	.	TGTGCCAGCAGCTTAGATTATGTGTCCCACTATGGCTACACCTTC	CASSLDYVSHYGYTF
TRBD2	TRBV5-4	TRBJ2-7	.	TGTGCCAGCAGCTTGGCGACTAGCGGGAGAGACGAGCAGTACTTC	CASSLATSGRDEQYF
TRBD2	TRBV11-3	TRBJ2-7	once	TGTGCCAGCAGCCCCGGACTAGCTCACTACGAGCAGTACTTC	CASSPGLAHYEQYF
TRBD1	TRBV7-2	TRBJ1-2	.	TGTGCCAGCAGCTTAGCGAAGACAGGGAATGGCTACACCTTC	CASSLAKTGNGYTF
TRBD2	TRBV10-3	TRBJ2-7	.	TGTGCCATCAGTGATAGAGGTAGCGGGAGAGAATTCCACGAGCAGTACTTC	CAISDRGSGREFHEQYF
.	TRBV5-1	TRBJ1-1	few	TGCGCCAGCAGCTGGGGCCAGGGAAGGGTCACTGAAGCTTTCTTT	CASSWGQGRVTEAFF
TRBD2	TRBV6-6	TRBJ2-1	.	TGTGCCAGTGGAGCTAGCGGGAGGCGGAATGAGCAGTTCTTC	CASGASGRRNEQFF
TRBD2	TRBV11-3	TRBJ2-1	.	TGTGCCAGCAGCCCGGGACAAACGTCTAGCGGGATGAACTATGAGCAGTTCTTC	CASSPGQTSSGMNYEQFF
.	TRBV5-4	TRBJ2-6	few	TGTGCCAGCAGCTTGTGGGGGCTTGGGGCCAACGTCCTGACTTTC	CASSLWGLGANVLTF
.	TRBV7-3	TRBJ1-5	.	TGTGCCAGCAGCTTAACCCCTGAGCGTACGGGGAGCAATCAGCCCCAGCATTTT	CASSLTPERTGSNQPQHF
TRBD1	TRBV29-1	TRBJ1-1	.	TGCAGCGTGGGACAGGGGAACCCCCAGTGGGCTTTCTTT	CSVGQGNPQWAFF
.	TRBV6-5	TRBJ1-3	.	TGTGCCAGCAGTTACTCGCGTCAGGACTCTGGAAACACCATATATTTT	CASSYSRQDSGNTIYF
TRBD1	TRBV5-1	TRBJ1-4	.	TGCGCCAGCAGCTTGTTACCCACAGGGACAGCAACTAATGAAAAACTGTTTTTT	CASSLLPTGTATNEKLFF
.	TRBV2	TRBJ2-3	.	TGCGGTTCGAAACGCACAGATACGCAGTATTTT	CGSKRTDTQYF
.	TRBV4-1	TRBJ2-3	.	TGCGCCAGCAGCCAAGATCTCCCCACAGATACGCAGTATTTT	CASSQDLPTDTQYF
.	TRBV7-9	TRBJ1-1	once	TGTGCCAGCAGCTTACCTCCAGGGAACACTGAAGCTTTCTTT	CASSLPPGNTEAFF
TRBD1	TRBV20-1	TRBJ2-5	.	TGCAGTGCTAGTTGGGGACAGGGGGGGGAGACCCAGTACTTC	CSASWGQGGETQYF
.	TRBV6-4	TRBJ1-1	.	TGTGCCAGCAGCGAAAGACCCGCGGGCAACACTGAAGCTTTCTTT	CASSERPAGNTEAFF
TRBD2	TRBV5-4	TRBJ2-5	.	TGTGCCAGCAGCCTCTTTACTAGCGGGAGTGAGACCCAGTACTTC	CASSLFTSGSETQYF
.	TRBV10-3	TRBJ2-1	.	TGTGCCATCAGTGAGTCGGGAGCGGCGTCCTACAATGAGCAGTTCTTC	CAISESGAASYNEQFF
.	TRBV9	TRBJ2-1	.	TGTGCCAGCAGTGCCTGGGAGGTAGATGAGCAGTTCTTC	CASSAWEVDEQFF
.	TRBV11-2	TRBJ2-3	.	TGTGCCAGCAGCTTATGGGGGCGCGGTGGGACAGATACGCAGTATTTT	CASSLWGRGGTDTQYF
.	TRBV5-1	TRBJ2-2	.	TGCGCCAGCAGCTCCGAGACAGGCCATATCGGGGAGCTGTTTTTT	CASSSETGHIGELFF
TRBD2	TRBV5-5	TRBJ2-3	.	TGTGCCAGCACCTTGGGTCGAGCGGGGGTAGATACGCAGTATTTT	CASTLGRAGVDTQYF
TRBD1	TRBV27	TRBJ1-2	.	TGTGCCAGCAGTCCTCGGACAGGGGCATACTATGGCTACACCTTC	CASSPRTGAYYGYTF
.	TRBV18	TRBJ1-4	once	TGTGCCAGCTCACCAGGCGGGGGCAGGAGGGGTGAAAAACTGTTTTTT	CASSPGGGRRGEKLFF
.	TRBV11-3	TRBJ1-4	.	TGTGCCAGCAGCTGGGGCGGAACTAATGAAAAACTGTTTTTT	CASSWGGTNEKLFF
TRBD1	TRBV2	TRBJ1-6	few	TGTGCCAGCAGGTTGGACAGGGGGAATTCACCCCTCCACTTT	CASRLDRGNSPLHF
TRBD2	TRBV7-7	TRBJ2-2	.	TGTGCTAGCAGCCTGAGCGGGGGAAAAACCGGGGAGCTGTTTTTT	CASSLSGGKTGELFF
.	TRBV12-3/TRBV12-4	TRBJ1-1	.	TGTGCCAGCAGTTTATGGCGGACTGAAGCTTTCTTT	CASSLWRTEAFF
.	TRBV30	TRBJ1-1	once	TGTGCCTGGAGTTCCCAGGGCTATTCTGAAGCTTTCTTT	CAWSSQGYSEAFF
.	TRBV5-1	TRBJ1-6	.	TGCGCCAGCAGCTTGGACAGCGGTGGGTATTCACCCCTCCACTTT	CASSLDSGGYSPLHF
TRBD2	TRBV2	TRBJ2-3	.	TGTGCCAGCAGTGAAAAGGGGGCTAGCGGGACGGGCACAGATACGCAGTATTTT	CASSEKGASGTGTDTQYF
.	TRBV12-1	TRBJ1-2	.	TGTGCCAGCAGCGTTGGGACAGGGTTCCGCTACACCTTC	CASSVGTGFRYTF
.	TRBV21-1	TRBJ1-2	.	TGTGCCAGCAGGCCCGGGACGCGGAGGGTGAACTATGGCTACACCTTC	CASRPGTRRVNYGYTF